Shown below are 15 T cell receptor beta chains from a single sample sequenced in a study of blood T cell repertoires in COVID-19. Produced via immunoSEQ multiplex PCR; TCRdb's table is partial and in-frame only. The sample has roughly 200,000 clones, around 86% seen once. Sequenced sample: PBMCs or T cells enriched from blood (not recorded which). The source is a man between 40 and 49 years old with acute COVID-19.

This clone was detected only once. This chain joins TRBV6-2 or TRBV6-3 and TRBJ1-2; D is undetermined. Between the trimmed V and J ends, which lost 6 bases and 5 bases, there was a span of 7 bases. The germline V gene has CDR1 MNHEY and CDR2 SVGEGT. This CDR3 has 11 residues. Here the CDR3 reads CASSDWYGYTF. Written as DNA, the CDR3 is TGTGCCAGCAGCGACTGGTATGGCTACACCTTC.

This clone was counted once. V gene TRBV10-1 combines with J gene TRBJ1-5, with TRBD1 matching 7 bases. The CDR3 is 14 amino acids. Trimming at V came to 6 bases and at J to 7 bases, leaving 9 bases not matched to a gene. Per germline, CDR1 WNHNN and CDR2 SYGVQD (reference sequence). The CDR3, as DNA: TGCGCCAGCAGCACAGGGGATTTCGGACAGCCCCAGCATTTT. Its translation: CASSTGDFGQPQHF.

The chain recombines TRBV20-1 with TRBJ2-1, with D tentatively TRBD2 (5 bases). Germline V gene lookup returns CDR1 DFQATT and CDR2 SNEGSKA (reference sequence). The V end lost 3 bases, the J end lost 5 bases, and 8 bases lay between the germline ends. The CDR3 consists of 12 residues. The CDR3 loop is CSASTRHNEQFF. The CDR3, as DNA: TGCAGTGCTAGTACTAGGCACAATGAGCAGTTCTTC.

CDR3 residues: CASSPQGWGNNEQFF. The CDR3 DNA reads as TGTGCCAGCAGTCCACAGGGGTGGGGAAACAATGAGCAGTTCTTC. The chain joins TRBV27 to TRBJ2-1, with 7 bases matching TRBD1. J gave up 5 bases and V 5 bases, and 9 bases lay outside the gene matches. The CDR3 runs to 15 residues. CDR1 MNHEY and CDR2 SMNVEV come from the germline V gene (reference sequence).

This clone came up a few times. The J gene is TRBJ2-2, the V gene TRBV7-2; TRBD2 matches at 9 bases. Germline CDR1 SGHTA, CDR2 FQGNSA. With V trimmed by 5 bases and J by 7 bases, 8 bases remained unmatched. The CDR3 spans 15 residues. This CDR3 reads CASSRGTSLSGELFF. The DNA for the CDR3 is TGTGCCAGCAGCCGTGGGACTAGCCTGAGCGGGGAGCTGTTTTTT.

The chain couples TRBV11-2 to TRBJ2-1, with D possibly matching TRBD2 (5 bases). CDR3 size: 15 residues. The V end was cut by 5 bases, the J end by 2 bases, with 13 bases between. Germline V gene lookup returns CDR1 SGHAT and CDR2 FQNNGV. The CDR3 DNA follows: TGTGCCAGCAGCCACGGCCGGACTGCCTACAATGAGCAGTTCTTC. Its translation is CASSHGRTAYNEQFF.

In its sample, this clone was seen once. CDR3 nucleotide sequence: TGCGCCAGCAGTTCTTACAGGGGGCGGAAGACTAATGAAAAACTGTTTTTT. Translated: CASSSYRGRKTNEKLFF. This chain connects TRBV4-1 to TRBJ1-4; 9 nucleotides match TRBD1. Losses at the gene ends were 6 bases for V and 2 bases for J; bases not matched to a gene: 10. The CDR3 is 17 amino acids. The V gene's germline CDR1 is MGHRA and CDR2 YSYEKL.

The V gene is TRBV4-2, the J gene TRBJ2-6; D possibly corresponds to TRBD1 (6 bases). This CDR3 is built from 22 residues. Per germline, CDR1 LGHNA and CDR2 YNFKEQ. Between the trimmed V and J ends, which lost 4 bases and 0 bases, there was a span of 28 bases. The CDR3 loop is CASSPQRQLPGQTLSGANVLTF. CDR3 coding DNA: TGTGCCAGCAGCCCCCAGCGTCAACTGCCGGGACAAACTCTCTCTGGGGCCAACGTCCTGACTTTC.

This chain connects TRBV28 to TRBJ2-2; 7 positions match TRBD1. The CDR3 spans 14 residues. The germline CDR1 and CDR2 sequences are MDHEN and SYDVKM. The ends lost 6 bases at V and 4 bases at J; junction bases unmatched: 5. This CDR3 reads CASSWGQITGELFF. In nucleotides, the CDR3 is TGTGCCAGCAGCTGGGGACAGATCACCGGGGAGCTGTTTTTT.

The chain couples TRBV15 to TRBJ1-5, with D unclear. The germline V and J ends were trimmed by 0 bases and 7 bases, with 4 bases remaining between them. The CDR3 has 12 residues. Germline CDR1 is LNHNV and CDR2 is YYDKDF (reference sequence). The CDR3 nucleotides read TGTGCCACCAGCAGAGATCAGCAGCCCCAGCATTTT. Translated, it gives CATSRDQQPQHF.

This chain uses TRBV6-5 with TRBJ1-1; D gene ambiguous. Germline lookup yields CDR1 MNHEY and CDR2 SVGAGI. The germline V and J ends were trimmed by 6 bases and 7 bases, with 18 bases remaining between them. The CDR3 has 14 amino acids. CDR3 region: CASSQGGRGGEAFF. CDR3 nucleotide sequence: TGTGCCAGCAGCCAAGGTGGGCGGGGTGGTGAAGCTTTCTTT.

The gene calls are TRBV27 and TRBJ2-2; TRBD2 might be the D (5 bases). Germline V gene sequence: CDR1 MNHEY, CDR2 SMNVEV (reference sequence). Trimming cost V 6 bases and J 7 bases, with 9 bases left between them. The CDR3 is 12 residues long. DNA of the CDR3: TGTGCCAGCAGCCCACTAGACGGGGAGCTGTTTTTT. It translates to CASSPLDGELFF.

In this sample, this clone is medium-sized. The gene calls are TRBV9 and TRBJ2-1; possibly TRBD1 for D (6 bases). Germline lookup yields CDR1 SGDLS and CDR2 YYNGEE. V lost 4 bases, J lost 9 bases, and 20 bases lay in between. The CDR3 covers 15 residues. DNA of the CDR3: TGTGCCAGCAGCCTGGGGCAGGGACAAGGGGGTGAGCAGTTCTTC. Translation: CASSLGQGQGGEQFF.

As for this clone: The junction shows a germline mismatch at one end, possibly a read error. At the DNA level, this CDR3 is encoded by other sequences in the same sample as well. The V call is TRBV5-1, the J call TRBJ2-7; no reliable D call. CDR3 size: 14 residues. The V gene's germline CDR1 is SGHRS and CDR2 YFSETQ. The CDR3 here is CASSSPQAGDEQYF. DNA for the CDR3: TGCGCCAGCAGCTCCCCTCAGGCAGGCGACGAGCAGTACTTT.

This sequence joins TRBV9 and TRBJ2-7, with 11 bases that match TRBD1. Germline V gene lookup returns CDR1 SGDLS and CDR2 YYNGEE. Trimming cost V 4 bases and J 3 bases; bases outside gene matches: 9. The length of the CDR3 is 16 residues. CDR3 loop: CASSPSAGQGVYEQYF. CDR3 in DNA: TGTGCCAGCAGCCCCAGCGCGGGACAGGGGGTCTACGAGCAGTACTTC.